The 9 T cell receptor beta chains reported below all come from one sample, sequenced in a study of beta chain features in type 1 diabetes. Study-level results: Moderate yet significant TCRB CDR3 shortening was seen in Type 1 diabetes patients in all four CD4+ subsets.

Their antigens are not known. What was sequenced were expressed TCRB transcripts, since all of the isolated RNA had been reverse transcribed. Clones were sequenced by immunoSEQ multiplex PCR, and TCRdb holds only the in-frame ones, with some missing. The sample gives 600,000 or so clones, about an eighth of which show up once; around 0.12% is in the top ten. The sample was naive CD4+ T cells from blood. Every receptor here comes from a man between 25 and 39 years old with type 1 diabetes.

This clone has a handful of counts. The chain combines TRBV15 with TRBJ1-2; no clear D. Germline V gene lookup returns CDR1 LNHNV and CDR2 YYDKDF (reference sequence). This CDR3 comprises 16 residues. V was shortened by 0 bases and J by 0 bases, with 11 bases between the two germline ends. This CDR3 is CATSRDIAGSNYGYTF. In DNA form, the CDR3 reads TGTGCCACCAGCAGAGATATCGCAGGATCTAACTATGGCTACACCTTC.

The V gene is TRBV4-3, the J gene TRBJ2-1; the D is unclear. V was shortened by 0 bases and J by 4 bases, with 10 bases between the two germline ends. The CDR3 has 15 residues. Germline-derived CDR1 and CDR2 are LGHNA and YSLEER. CDR3 sequence: CASSQEPTGYNEQFF. The CDR3 region has the DNA TGCGCCAGCAGCCAAGAGCCGACTGGATACAATGAGCAGTTCTTC.

The V and J genes are TRBV27 and TRBJ2-1, with D possibly TRBD1 on 5 matching bases. V lost 2 bases to trimming and J lost 11 bases, with 10 bases between them. From germline, CDR1 is MNHEY and CDR2 SMNVEV (reference sequence). The length of the CDR3 is 12 residues. This CDR3 is CASSLQGLKQFF. The CDR3, as DNA: TGTGCCAGCAGTTTACAGGGTCTGAAGCAGTTCTTC.

The rearrangement joins TRBV19 to TRBJ1-2; D unclear. The CDR3 consists of 12 residues. Germline V gene data show CDR1 as LNHDA and CDR2 as SQIVND (reference sequence). V was shortened by 3 bases and J by 4 bases, with 6 bases between the two germline ends. For the CDR3, the DNA is TGTGCCAGTAGTATCGACACCTATGGCTACACCTTC. Translating it yields CASSIDTYGYTF.

The sample holds a few counts of this clone. The chain is built from TRBV2 and TRBJ2-5, with D maybe TRBD1 (6 bases). V shed 1 base and J shed 9 bases, with 18 bases lying between them. Germline V gives CDR1 SNHLY, CDR2 FYNNEI. The CDR3 extends over 15 amino acids. The CDR3 region is CASSEGDTRWVAQYF. The CDR3 nucleotides are TGTGCCAGCAGTGAAGGGGACACCCGTTGGGTGGCCCAGTACTTC.

The sample holds a few counts of this clone. The chain joins TRBV7-9 to TRBJ2-2; 9 nucleotides align to TRBD1. Trimming removed 6 bases from V and 13 bases from J; junction bases left unmatched: 12. This CDR3 is 14 amino acids long. CDR1 is SEHNR, CDR2 FQNEAQ, per germline (reference sequence). CDR3 DNA: TGTGCCAGCAGTCGCCGGACAGGGGAAGGTGGGCTGTTTTTT. Protein: CASSRRTGEGGLFF.

The chain joins TRBV4-3 to TRBJ2-7, with 9 nucleotides matching TRBD1. The V gene end was trimmed by 3 bases and the J gene end by 7 bases; junction bases not matched to a gene: 10. This CDR3 contains 15 residues. Germline CDR1 is LGHNA and CDR2 is YSLEER. The CDR3 region is CASSHSGQGSGEQYF. DNA for the CDR3: TGCGCCAGCAGCCATTCTGGACAGGGGTCCGGGGAGCAGTACTTC.

CDR3: CASSSRGGFSTDTQYF. In DNA, the CDR3 is TGTGCCAGCAGCTCCCGCGGAGGCTTCAGCACAGATACGCAGTATTTT. The chain links TRBV7-2 to TRBJ2-3; D may be TRBD2 (5 bases). Trimming removed 4 bases at V and 0 bases at J, with 14 bases between. The germline CDR1 and CDR2 sequences are SGHTA and FQGNSA. CDR3 length: 16 residues.

The CDR3 region is CASSYRGTPYGYTF. CDR3 nucleotide sequence: TGTGCCAGCAGTTATAGGGGGACTCCCTATGGCTACACCTTC. The J gene is TRBJ1-2, the V gene TRBV6-5, with TRBD1 as a possible D gene (6 bases). Trimming left V 3 bases short and J 4 bases short, with 12 bases between. The V gene's germline CDR1 is MNHEY and CDR2 SVGAGI. The CDR3 consists of 14 residues.